This TCR beta chain was retrieved from a study of monozygotic twins with inflammatory bowel disease. TCRdb re-called the 5' RACE reads and catalogs CDR3 proteins one per entry, DNA excluded. This listing includes 300,000 to 400,000 distinct CDR3 sequences. From whole blood, total RNA was isolated without any sorting of T cells. Germline V gives CDR1 KGHSH, CDR2 LQKENI. The CDR3 is 14 amino acids. The TCR sequence derives from a human donor with ulcerative colitis or Crohn's disease, or a healthy co-twin of an affected twin (not recorded which). This chain links TRBV18 with TRBJ1-3. The specimen sequenced was blood. The CDR3 reads CATSQDPSGNTIYF.